A selection of T cell receptor beta chains follows, all from one sample in a study of T cell repertoires in cytomegalovirus infection. TCRdb called the reads again in MiXCR, with one record for every CDR3 protein. The table records hundreds of thousands of distinct CDR3 sequences, around 10% of them present only once. The sequenced material came from PBMCs. These receptors originate from a human donor in good health (CMV status not recorded). Some clones in this sample may be carry-over from other donors' samples. Each CDR3 is given with its conserved first and last residue. D genes are given only for firm matches. Expanded clones are given a class, and other clones once, few, many or no size at all.

J	D	V	size	CDR3	DNA
TRBJ1-1	TRBD1	TRBV4-1	many	CASSRSPGQKNTEAFF	TGCGCCAGCAGCCGCTCCCCGGGACAGAAGAACACTGAAGCTTTCTTT
TRBJ1-1	-	TRBV3-1	-	CASSARVANTEAFF	TGTGCCAGCAGCGCCCGTGTAGCGAACACTGAAGCTTTCTTT
TRBJ2-4	-	TRBV6-2/TRBV6-3	-	CASRPDFDLAKNIQYF	TGTGCCAGCAGGCCGGACTTCGATTTAGCCAAAAACATTCAGTACTTC
TRBJ2-5	TRBD1	TRBV7-9	-	CASSSFGDRETQYF	TGTGCCAGCAGCTCGTTTGGGGACAGGGAGACCCAGTACTTC
TRBJ1-1	-	TRBV20-1	few	CSARTRTRNTEAFF	TGCAGTGCTAGAACCCGGACGCGGAACACTGAAGCTTTCTTT
TRBJ2-5	-	TRBV7-9	-	CASRARAGETQYF	TGTGCCAGCAGGGCTCGAGCAGGCGAGACCCAGTACTTC
TRBJ1-3	-	TRBV5-1	-	CASSSGSGNTIYF	TGCGCCAGCAGCTCGGGTTCTGGAAACACCATATATTTT
TRBJ2-1	TRBD1	TRBV6-5	many	CASSYTGQLEQFF	TGTGCCAGCAGTTACACGGGACAGCTTGAGCAGTTCTTC
TRBJ1-2	-	TRBV6-1	many	CASRGYLGGYGYTF	TGTGCCAGCAGAGGATACCTAGGAGGCTATGGCTACACCTTC
TRBJ2-5	TRBD1	TRBV20-1	many	CSAGTRDSQETQYF	TGCAGTGCTGGAACACGGGACAGTCAAGAGACCCAGTACTTC
TRBJ1-4	-	TRBV29-1	few	CSVEEGAVGEKLFF	TGCAGCGTTGAAGAAGGGGCAGTCGGTGAAAAACTGTTTTTT
TRBJ2-3	-	TRBV20-1	-	CSAETGTTDTQYF	TGCAGTGCCGAAACAGGGACCACAGATACGCAGTATTTT
TRBJ2-5	TRBD2	TRBV12-3/TRBV12-4	many	CASSLTGGRTQYF	TGTGCCAGCAGTTTAACGGGGGGGAGGACCCAGTACTTC
TRBJ1-5	-	TRBV19	many	CASSTYRSGNQPQHF	TGTGCCAGTAGTACTTACAGATCCGGCAATCAGCCCCAGCATTTT
TRBJ1-2	-	TRBV5-6	many	CASSARDRYYGYTF	TGTGCCAGCAGCGCCCGGGACCGCTACTATGGCTACACCTTC
TRBJ1-1	TRBD1	TRBV29-1	many	CSVRRDRVTEAFF	TGCAGCGTGCGCCGGGACAGGGTCACTGAAGCTTTCTTT